This T cell receptor beta chain comes out of a study of T cells of healthy individuals. TCRdb called the 5' RACE reads again in MiXCR, with one record for every CDR3 protein. The sample has approximately 58,000 distinct CDR3 sequences, over 12% seen once. In its sample, this clonotype ranks as hyperexpanded. The CDR3 length is 9 residues. CDR1 and CDR2 from the germline V gene are SGHTA and FQGTGA. Trimming cost V 8 bases and J 5 bases, with 3 bases left between them. The origin of this receptor is a human donor in good health. V gene TRBV7-3 combines with J gene TRBJ2-5; D unresolved. This CDR3 reads CASGETQYF. In DNA form, the CDR3 reads TGTGCCAGCGGGGAGACCCAGTACTTC.